This T cell receptor beta chain comes out of a study of blood T cell repertoires in COVID-19. Study as a whole: Samples of COVID-19 (acute and convalescent) were obtained from the United States, Italy and Spain. T cells, B-cell-depleted T cells, or PBMCs provided the cDNA or gDNA that served as material.

Per the authors' pipeline: Estimation of nucleated cell counts relied on the amplification of reference gene primers. Generated by immunoSEQ multiplex PCR, the TCRdb table keeps only in-frame clones and is missing some. V, J and clone size were drawn from that table, and D and trimming were deduced from the DNA. Of approximately 89,000 clones in the sample, around 80% are singletons; the top ten hold over 40%. Germline loops: CDR1 MDHEN, CDR2 SYDVKM. There are 14 residues in the CDR3. V gave up 6 bases and J gave up 5 bases; unmatched junction bases: 5. Sequencing was done on a sample of peripheral blood. V gene TRBV28 combines with J gene TRBJ2-2; 8 positions agree with TRBD1. The clonotype originates from a human donor in a cohort sampled during active COVID-19. The CDR3 loop is CASRRTGWTGELFF. Here the CDR3 DNA reads TGTGCCAGCAGGAGGACAGGGTGGACCGGGGAGCTGTTTTTT.